The clone carrying this T cell receptor (beta chain) was found many times. Its antigen is unidentified. This specimen comes from a study of Graves' ophthalmopathy and Graves' hyperthyroidism. General study findings and limits: Cross-validated, the 13-signature model showed 87.88%/81.08% sensitivity/specificity, and 80%/75% in the test set.

The study amplified TCR beta CDR3 regions using RNA transcripts. HTBI-primed first-round RT-PCR preceded second-round multiplex PCR. Via MiXCR, TCRdb re-called the multiplex PCR reads, giving one row per CDR3 protein. The table lists approximately 540,000 distinct CDR3 sequences, 35% to 45% of them singletons. The sequence was collected from an adult man with Graves' hyperthyroidism. Input material: peripheral blood or thyroid tissue (not recorded which).

The chain's CDR3 is CASSFTTSGRAGRDQYF. The DNA for the CDR3 is TGTGCCAGCAGCTTCACCACTAGCGGGAGGGCCGGAAGAGACCAGTACTTC. The chain couples TRBV7-2 to TRBJ2-5; 13 bases map to TRBD2. CDR3 size: 17 residues. Germline V gives CDR1 SGHTA, CDR2 FQGNSA. Trimming at V came to 3 bases and at J to 10 bases, leaving 14 bases not matched to a gene.